The present T cell receptor (beta chain) was sequenced within a study of blood T cell repertoires in COVID-19. Study-level information: COVID-19 samples, acute and convalescent, were from the United States, Italy and Spain. Sample material is recorded as cDNA or gDNA derived from T cells, B-cell-depleted T cells, or PBMCs.

Seattle participants joined during active infection and were tracked over time. In the original workflow: Researchers report that nucleated cell counts were estimated from reference gene primer amplification. Sequencing was performed with immunoSEQ multiplex PCR; in TCRdb, only in-frame clones are kept and a portion is missing. V and J calls and clone size are those listed in that table; D and trimming were worked out from the DNA. Of approximately 350,000 clones in the sample, approximately 88% are singletons; the top ten hold under 4%. Sequencing input: peripheral blood. This TCR came from a woman aged 25 to 39 with COVID-19, enrolled during active disease.

Here the CDR3 reads CASSSADIRAYTEAFF. DNA for the CDR3: TGTGCCAGCAGTTCCGCGGACATCCGGGCGTACACTGAAGCTTTCTTT. The rearrangement uses TRBV6-2 or TRBV6-3 and TRBJ1-1; a possible D gene is TRBD1 (5 bases). Germline assignment: CDR1 MNHEY and CDR2 SVGEGT. The CDR3 extends over 16 amino acids. Trimming cost V 4 bases and J 3 bases, with 18 bases left between them.